This T cell receptor beta chain was documented in a study of blood T cell repertoires in COVID-19. About the study: Acute and convalescent COVID-19 specimens originated in the United States, Italy and Spain.

Measured with immunoSEQ multiplex PCR; TCRdb has only the in-frame clones, and not every one. The table has 110,000 or so clones, 85% seen once. As to this clone: The junction shows a germline mismatch at one end, possibly a read error.

Germline V lookup: CDR1 SGHRS, CDR2 YFSETQ. This CDR3 contains 18 residues. This sequence originates from a man aged 55 to 70 with acute or convalescent COVID-19. Sequencing was done on a sample of peripheral blood. The rearrangement links TRBV5-1 to TRBJ2-2; 12 bases are shared with TRBD2. CDR3 nucleotide sequence: TGCGCCAGCAGCCCTCTAGCGGGAGGGCTGATGAACAGCGGGGAGCTGTTTTTT. This sequence encodes CASSPLAGGLMNSGELFF.